This TCR beta chain was captured by sequencing in a study of CD4+ T cells in melanoma. General observations from the study: CD8+ T cell, macrophage and B cell function reportedly correlated with neoantigen-specific CD4+ T cells. Diverse differentiation states were reported for melanoma neoantigen-specific CD4+ T cells.

Repertoires were generated with immunoSEQ multiplex PCR, while TCRdb's copy carries only in-frame clones and drops some. Here the sample spans fewer than 15,000 clones, 62% being singletons. This CDR3 region has 16 residues. Trimming took off 4 bases at V and 0 bases at J, with 15 bases between the two ends. CDR1 SGHRS and CDR2 YFSETQ come from the germline V gene. For this clone: As yet, its antigen is unknown.

The sample consisted of cells from a culture (not recorded whether cultured in vitro). This TCR derives from a human donor with melanoma. The rearrangement uses TRBV5-1 and TRBJ2-3; TRBD2 might be the D (5 bases). The CDR3 is CASSPDGRRSTDTQYF. In DNA, the CDR3 is TGCGCCAGCAGCCCGGACGGACGGAGGAGCACAGATACGCAGTATTTT.